One sample yielded the 4 T cell receptor beta chains listed below, sequenced in a study of blood T cell repertoires in COVID-19. The protocol was immunoSEQ multiplex PCR, while the TCRdb copy is restricted to in-frame clones and leaves out a portion. The table lists about 140,000 clones, approximately 85% of them singletons. Sequenced sample: peripheral blood. These receptor sequences come from a man between 45 and 60 years old with acute or convalescent COVID-19.

The chain combines TRBV6-5 with TRBJ2-2; 8 bases line up with TRBD1. Germline CDR1 and CDR2: MNHEY and SVGAGI. Trimming at V came to 6 bases and at J to 4 bases, leaving 4 bases not matched to a gene. The CDR3 length is 14 residues. The CDR3 is CASSRGQGTGELFF. The CDR3 DNA reads TGTGCCAGCAGCAGGGGGCAGGGCACCGGGGAGCTGTTTTTT.

The J gene is TRBJ2-5, the V gene TRBV30; tentative D call: TRBD1 (6 bases). The germline V and J ends were trimmed by 2 bases and 3 bases, with 7 bases remaining between them. CDR3 length: 12 residues. In germline, CDR1 is GTSNPN, CDR2 SVGIG (reference sequence). CDR3 region: CAWSTGKETQYF. In DNA form, the CDR3 reads TGTGCCTGGAGTACAGGGAAAGAGACCCAGTACTTC.

This rearrangement joins TRBV6-5 to TRBJ1-1, with a possible D match to TRBD1 (5 bases). There are 13 residues in the CDR3. Germline V lookup: CDR1 MNHEY, CDR2 SVGAGI. V gave up 5 bases and J gave up 4 bases, with 11 bases separating them. CDR3 sequence reads: CASSRRGLTEAFF. The CDR3 coding sequence is TGTGCCAGCAGTCGGAGGGGCCTCACTGAAGCTTTCTTT.

This sequence joins TRBV11-1 and TRBJ1-1; TRBD1 matches 9 bases. Germline CDR1 and CDR2: SGHAT and FQDESV (reference sequence). The CDR3 is 15 amino acids. V lost 6 bases and J lost 1; bases outside the gene matches: 6. The CDR3 loop is CASRAGQGQNTEAFF. The CDR3 bases are TGTGCCAGCAGGGCGGGACAGGGTCAGAACACTGAAGCTTTCTTT.